Below are 12 T cell receptor beta chains sequenced from a single sample in a study of blood T cells in healthy people across ages (dated by TCRdb to between 2015 and 2017). The library relied on 5' RACE. The sequencing machine was an Illumina HiSeq 2500. A second PCR of roughly 7 to 11 cycles was performed with a sample-barcoded 5' primer and a J-beta primer mix. TCRdb reran the public reads through fastp at Q25 and MiXCR, keeping productive beta chains. CDR3 protein sequences are deduplicated, and each keeps its most common genes and DNA. Present in this sample are 850,000 to 1,300,000 distinct CDR3 sequences, more than 35% of which were seen just once. The top ten clones comprise over 15% of the sample. Sequencing used blood. The receptor set was obtained from a woman aged 55-69 years in good health.

The V gene is TRBV27, the J gene TRBJ2-7, with TRBD1 identical over 9 bases. J gave up 5 bases and V 6 bases, and 11 bases lay outside the gene matches. The CDR3 consists of 15 residues. Germline V CDR1 and CDR2: MNHEY, SMNVEV (reference sequence). The CDR3 DNA follows: TGTGCCAGCAGCGAAAAACAGGGGGCAGAAGACGAGCAGTACTTC. Its translation: CASSEKQGAEDEQYF.

J is TRBJ2-1 and V is TRBV5-1; D is ambiguous. V was shortened by 4 bases and J by 8 bases, with 7 bases between the two germline ends. Looked up from germline, CDR1 is SGHRS and CDR2 is YFSETQ. The CDR3 is 11 residues long. CDR3 DNA sequence: TGCGCCAGCAGCCGGACGTATGAGCAGTTCTTC. This encodes CASSRTYEQFF.

The chain joins TRBV5-1 to TRBJ2-3, with D perhaps TRBD2 (6 bases). This CDR3 spans 16 amino acids. Germline CDR1 and CDR2: SGHRS and YFSETQ. The V end was cut by 3 bases, the J end by 0 bases, with 14 bases between. This chain's CDR3 is CASSSRLSGSTDTQYF. The DNA of the CDR3 is TGCGCCAGCAGCTCCCGGTTGAGCGGGAGCACAGATACGCAGTATTTT.

CDR3 protein: CASRDGLAGDHGELFF. The CDR3, as DNA: TGTGCCAGCAGGGACGGACTAGCGGGAGATCACGGGGAGCTGTTTTTT. The chain joins TRBV27 to TRBJ2-2, with 13 bases identical to TRBD2. The V segment lost 6 bases and the J segment 7 bases; nucleotides outside the gene matches: 8. The CDR3 sequence is 16 residues long. Germline CDR1 reads MNHEY; CDR2 reads SMNVEV (reference sequence).

J is TRBJ2-4 and V is TRBV28; a weak D match, TRBD2 (6 bases). The germline CDR1 and CDR2 sequences are MDHEN and SYDVKM. The ends were cut back, 5 bases at V and 6 bases at J, with 20 bases in the middle. The CDR3 is 16 amino acids. This CDR3 is CASSRGIGSGGNIQYF. CDR3 DNA: TGTGCCAGCAGTCGGGGGATAGGGTCCGGTGGAAACATTCAGTACTTC.

This clonotype was recorded a few times. A much larger clone differs from this one at a single base, so this may be a read error. The chain carries TRBV28 and TRBJ1-2; D is perhaps TRBD1 (5 bases). The CDR3 runs to 11 residues. Deletions cut 3 bases from V and 7 bases from J, with 6 bases between. In germline, CDR1 is MDHEN, CDR2 SYDVKM. The chain's CDR3 is CASSLGVGYTF. DNA for the CDR3: TGTGCCAGCAGTTTGGGGGTTGGCTACACCTTC.

The V and J genes are TRBV20-1 and TRBJ2-4; D ambiguous. There are 13 residues in the CDR3. The germline V gene has CDR1 DFQATT and CDR2 SNEGSKA (reference sequence). The V and J ends lost 3 bases and 5 bases respectively, with 11 bases between them. This CDR3 reads CSASGQTENIQYF. The CDR3 DNA sequence: TGCAGTGCTAGTGGCCAGACCGAAAACATTCAGTACTTC.

The chain links TRBV7-8 to TRBJ2-5; 7 positions agree with TRBD2. The CDR3 is made up of 15 amino acids. J was trimmed by 13 bases and V by 2 bases; bases with no gene match: 16. CDR1 SGHVS and CDR2 FQNEAQ come from the germline V gene. The CDR3, as DNA: TGTGCCAGCAGCTTAACTAGCGAGCGATCTTTCGACCCGTACTTC. It translates to CASSLTSERSFDPYF.

The chain couples TRBV4-1 to TRBJ2-5; D not certain. The closer fit of TRBJ2-7 to the DNA end suggests the J call may be wrong. Per germline, CDR1 MGHRA and CDR2 YSYEKL. The CDR3 loop spans 13 amino acids. The DNA for the CDR3 is TGCGCCAGCAGCCAACTGAAGTCGGACGAGCAGTACTTC. Its protein product is CASSQLKSDEQYF.

The chain carries TRBV27 and TRBJ2-7; D tentatively fits TRBD1 or TRBD2 (5 bases each). V gave up 6 bases and J gave up 7 bases, with 16 bases separating them. Looked up from germline, CDR1 is MNHEY and CDR2 is SMNVEV (reference sequence). The CDR3 has 13 amino acids. CDR3 coding DNA: TGTGCCAGCAGGAGAGGGGCTAGCAATGAGCAGTACTTC. Its protein product is CASRRGASNEQYF.

Concerning this clonotype itself: Given the absence of the conserved phenylalanine or tryptophan at the CDR3 end, a read error is likely. The rearrangement links TRBV5-5 to TRBJ2-4, with a possible D match to TRBD2 (6 bases). Germline lookup yields CDR1 SGHKS and CDR2 YYEKEE (reference sequence). V was trimmed by 4 bases and J by 8 bases, leaving 16 bases between them. The CDR3 spans 14 residues. The CDR3 sequence: CASSNRGVGDIQYL. CDR3 nucleotides: TGTGCCAGCAGCAACCGCGGGGTCGGGGACATTCAGTACTTA.

This clonotype was counted only a few times. V usage is TRBV5-6 and J usage is TRBJ2-7, with a weak D call TRBD2 (5 bases). Trimming shortened V by 4 bases and J by 7 bases, and 15 bases separated the two germline ends. CDR1 is SGHDT, CDR2 YYEEEE, per germline. This CDR3 is 13 amino acids long. The CDR3 protein is CASSLAGRREQYF. CDR3 sequence (DNA): TGTGCCAGCAGCCTAGCCGGGCGTCGGGAGCAGTACTTC.